Below, 13 T cell receptor beta chains from the same sample are listed, as sequenced in a study of T cells in localized non-small cell lung cancer. The data were produced by immunoSEQ multiplex PCR, yet TCRdb's version contains in-frame clones alone and is incomplete. The data show about 33,000 clones, roughly 77% seen once. Source: peripheral blood, taken before any cancer treatment. Receptors originate from a male donor at least 60 years old with stage III squamous cell lung carcinoma.

V is TRBV28 and J is TRBJ2-1; 9 nucleotides align to TRBD2. V lost 0 bases and J lost 8; bases outside the gene matches: 20. The CDR3 consists of 20 residues. In germline, CDR1 is MDHEN, CDR2 SYDVKM. This chain's CDR3 is CASSLWYLAASGKVGDEQFF. The DNA of the CDR3 is TGTGCCAGCAGTTTATGGTATTTAGCGGCTAGCGGGAAGGTCGGGGATGAGCAGTTCTTC.

Only a few counts were recorded for this clone. The chain uses TRBV7-9 and TRBJ1-2, with D possibly TRBD1 on 6 matching bases. CDR3 length: 13 amino acids. The germline CDR1 and CDR2 sequences are SEHNR and FQNEAQ (reference sequence). V lost 5 bases to trimming and J lost 10 bases, with 17 bases between them. The CDR3 protein is CASSPRGAEDYTF. CDR3 bases: TGTGCCAGCAGCCCTCGGGGGGCTGAAGACTACACCTTC.

The V gene is TRBV28, the J gene TRBJ1-3; 7 bases match TRBD1. Germline values: CDR1 MDHEN, CDR2 SYDVKM. J lost 1 base, V lost 7 bases, and 1 base had no gene match. The CDR3 extends over 13 amino acids. In DNA, the CDR3 is TGTGCCAGCACAGGGGGTTCTGGAAACACCATATATTTT. Translated: CASTGGSGNTIYF.

CDR3 sequence reads: CASSVSPGGIYF. In nucleotides, the CDR3 is TGTGCCAGCAGCGTGTCACCCGGCGGCATATATTTT. The chain is built from TRBV25-1 and TRBJ1-3, with D unclear. V gave up 6 bases and J gave up 12 bases, with 15 bases separating them. This CDR3 is 12 amino acids long. Germline V CDR1 and CDR2: MGHDK, SYGVNS. The entire variable domain, with the rest obtained from reference TRBV25-1 and TRBJ1-3, is as follows: EADIYQTPRYLVIGTGKKITLECSQTMGHDKMYWYQQDPGMELHLIHYSYGVNSTEKGDLSSESTVSRIRTEHFPLTLESARPSHTSQYLCASSVSPGGIYFGEGSWLTVV.

The chain uses TRBV11-2 and TRBJ2-2, with unresolved D. The V and J ends lost 7 bases and 8 bases respectively, with 26 bases between them. Germline V gives CDR1 SGHAT, CDR2 FQNNGV. This CDR3 has 17 amino acids. The CDR3, as DNA: TGTGCCAGCACCCTATCCCGAGCTGCAGGTCTTAGGGGGGAGCTGTTTTTT. Amino acids: CASTLSRAAGLRGELFF.

The chain has TRBV4-1 and TRBJ2-3; D is undetermined. Per the germline V gene, CDR1 is MGHRA and CDR2 is YSYEKL. There are 17 residues in the CDR3. V was pared by 1 base and J by 0 bases, with 14 bases between. The CDR3 is CASSQVPKGFSTDTQYF. CDR3 DNA: TGCGCCAGCAGCCAAGTTCCTAAGGGTTTTAGCACAGATACGCAGTATTTT.

This rearrangement joins TRBV28 to TRBJ1-4, with D hard to call. The ends were cut back, 3 bases at V and 8 bases at J, with 13 bases in the middle. CDR3 length equals 14 residues. Germline V CDR1 and CDR2: MDHEN, SYDVKM. In nucleotides, the CDR3 is TGTGCCAGCAGTTTCCCAGGAATAGAAGAAAAACTGTTTTTT. It is translated as CASSFPGIEEKLFF.

This clone has a handful of counts. This chain uses TRBV5-5 with TRBJ2-5, with TRBD1 identical over 10 bases. The CDR3 runs 13 residues. V dropped 4 bases and J dropped 5; count of bases not matched to a gene: 2. CDR1 is SGHKS, CDR2 YYEKEE, per germline (reference sequence). The CDR3: CASSGTGVETQYF. In nucleotides, the CDR3 is TGTGCCAGCAGCGGGACAGGGGTGGAGACCCAGTACTTC.

This rearrangement joins TRBV10-3 to TRBJ2-3; the D gene is possibly TRBD2 (6 bases). CDR3 size: 13 residues. Trimming took 6 bases from V and 3 from J, leaving 10 bases between them. Germline CDR1 is ENHRY and CDR2 is SYGVKD. The CDR3 sequence: CAISRERTDTQYF. CDR3 nucleotide sequence: TGTGCCATCAGCCGGGAGCGTACAGATACGCAGTATTTT.

This sequence joins TRBV7-3 and TRBJ1-1, with D possibly TRBD1 on 5 matching bases. Germline V gene data show CDR1 as SGHTA and CDR2 as FQGTGA. The CDR3 is 14 amino acids. V lost 5 bases, J lost 4 bases, and 14 bases lay in between. Here the CDR3 DNA reads TGTGCCAGCAGCCCAACCCGCGGGGGCACTGAAGCTTTCTTT. It is translated as CASSPTRGGTEAFF.

V usage is TRBV9 and J usage is TRBJ1-3; maybe TRBD1 (6 bases). The CDR3 totals 15 residues. The germline CDR1 and CDR2 sequences are SGDLS and YYNGEE. Between the trimmed V and J ends, which lost 0 bases and 2 bases, there was a span of 9 bases. CDR3: CASSVGPGAGNTIYF. The CDR3 bases are TGTGCCAGCAGCGTAGGCCCAGGGGCTGGAAACACCATATATTTT.

The chain joins TRBV7-3 to TRBJ1-2; 10 nucleotides agree with TRBD1. This CDR3 contains 15 residues. Trimming at V came to 5 bases and at J to 3 bases, leaving 6 bases not matched to a gene. Germline V gene data show CDR1 as SGHTA and CDR2 as FQGTGA. CDR3 in amino acids: CASSQGTGDYYGYTF. CDR3 DNA sequence: TGTGCCAGCAGCCAAGGGACAGGGGATTACTATGGCTACACCTTC.

This clone was seen more than once but under ten times. The rearrangement links TRBV15 to TRBJ1-1, with a tentative D call TRBD1 (6 bases). Germline V lookup: CDR1 LNHNV, CDR2 YYDKDF (reference sequence). Trimming took off 5 bases at V and 4 bases at J, with 14 bases between the two ends. The CDR3 runs to 14 residues. The CDR3 DNA follows: TGTGCCACCAGCCACAGGGCCGCGGGCACTGAAGCTTTCTTT. Encoded protein: CATSHRAAGTEAFF.